These 14 T cell receptor beta chains originate from one sample sequenced in a study of shared clonotypes between healthy human individuals. Naive CD8 cells were CD45RO-negative, positively selected for CCR7, excluding terminally differentiated effector memory CD45RA+ cells. Sequenced by immunoSEQ multiplex PCR; TCRdb stores in-frame clones only, minus some. This sample has about 2.2 million clones, with about 93% found just once. The material sequenced was naive CD8+ T cells from PBMCs. Receptor source: a man between 18 and 29 years old in good health. Some clones in this sample may be carry-over from other donors' samples.

This chain joins TRBV7-9 and TRBJ1-1; 8 bases map to TRBD1. After removal of 8 bases from V and 1 base from J, the junction contained 9 bases not matched to a gene. CDR3 length: 15 amino acids. Germline V gene data show CDR1 as SEHNR and CDR2 as FQNEAQ (reference sequence). Here the CDR3 DNA reads TGTGCCAGCCAGATCCCCGGACAGGGGAACACTGAAGCTTTCTTT. This sequence encodes CASQIPGQGNTEAFF.

On this clone itself: Additional DNA sequences in this sample encode the identical CDR3. V is TRBV10-1 and J is TRBJ2-7, with D unclear. This CDR3 region has 12 residues. Germline-derived CDR1 and CDR2 are WNHNN and SYGVQD (reference sequence). Trimming took 3 bases from V and 1 from J, leaving 4 bases between them. The CDR3 is CASSDGSYEQYF. DNA for the CDR3: TGCGCCAGCAGTGATGGGTCCTACGAGCAGTACTTC.

As to this clone: The same CDR3 is also encoded by other DNA sequences in this sample. The rearrangement uses TRBV20-1 and TRBJ2-1; D is unresolved. V dropped 5 bases and J dropped 10 bases, with 9 bases sitting between them. The CDR3 consists of 10 residues. The V gene's germline CDR1 is DFQATT and CDR2 SNEGSKA (reference sequence). The CDR3: CSARNGEQFF. CDR3 nucleotides: TGCAGTGCTCGAAACGGGGAGCAGTTCTTC.

Only a few counts were recorded for this clone. The genes are TRBV19 and TRBJ1-1; 7 bases are a match to TRBD1. Trimming cost V 5 bases and J 7 bases; bases outside gene matches: 7. Germline V CDR1 and CDR2: LNHDA, SQIVND (reference sequence). This CDR3 has 13 amino acids. This CDR3 reads CASSPRQGLEAFF. The CDR3 DNA is TGTGCCAGTAGTCCTCGACAGGGACTTGAAGCTTTCTTT.

This clone was recorded only once. V gene TRBV6-5 combines with J gene TRBJ2-1; the D gene is possibly TRBD2 (5 bases). Trimming took off 1 base at V and 8 bases at J, with 12 bases between the two ends. The CDR3 totals 14 residues. The germline V gene encodes CDR1 MNHEY and CDR2 SVGAGI. CDR3 bases: TGTGCCAGCAGTTACTACCGCACCGGGGATGAGCAGTTCTTC. It translates to CASSYYRTGDEQFF.

The chain is built from TRBV5-1 and TRBJ2-7; tentatively, D is TRBD1 (7 bases). Germline V CDR1 and CDR2: SGHRS, YFSETQ. Trimming pared 4 bases from V and 3 bases from J, leaving 14 bases between. This CDR3 has 14 amino acids. DNA for the CDR3: TGCGCCAGCAGCGGTCAGGGGGGCGACTACGAGCAGTACTTC. Translating gives CASSGQGGDYEQYF.

The V and J genes are TRBV25-1 and TRBJ2-1; D may be TRBD2 (5 bases). V was shortened by 3 bases and J by 4 bases, with 13 bases between the two germline ends. The CDR3 covers 15 residues. CDR1 and CDR2 from the germline V gene are MGHDK and SYGVNS. CDR3 in DNA: TGTGCCAGCAGTGACCTCCTGGGGAGTTACAATGAGCAGTTCTTC. Protein product: CASSDLLGSYNEQFF.

V usage is TRBV4-1 and J usage is TRBJ2-7; D might be TRBD1 (5 bases). This CDR3 is 13 amino acids long. The V end was cut by 0 bases, the J end by 7 bases, with 10 bases between. Germline values: CDR1 MGHRA, CDR2 YSYEKL. CDR3 DNA: TGCGCCAGCAGCCAAGATCAGGGTCGTGAGCAGTACTTC. Translating it yields CASSQDQGREQYF.

The chain has TRBV27 and TRBJ2-6, with a tentative D call TRBD1 (5 bases). CDR3 length: 16 residues. V lost 7 bases and J lost 0, with 13 bases in between. Germline lookup yields CDR1 MNHEY and CDR2 SMNVEV (reference sequence). The CDR3 nucleotides read TGTGCCAGCATGGGTCAGGGCATCTCTGGGGCCAACGTCCTGACTTTC. Its protein product is CASMGQGISGANVLTF.

This clone has just a few counts. Within the sample, other DNA sequences also encode this same CDR3. The chain has TRBV19 and TRBJ2-1; D is ambiguous. The CDR3 is 11 amino acids. Trimming removed 5 bases from V and 4 bases from J, with 3 bases in between. Germline V gene lookup returns CDR1 LNHDA and CDR2 SQIVND (reference sequence). The CDR3 DNA reads as TGTGCCAGTAGTCATTACAATGAGCAGTTCTTC. Protein: CASSHYNEQFF.

The chain uses TRBV19 and TRBJ2-5; tentatively, D is TRBD1 (6 bases). Trimming shortened V by 5 bases and J by 1 base, and 11 bases separated the two germline ends. The CDR3 loop spans 14 amino acids. CDR1 is LNHDA, CDR2 SQIVND, per germline (reference sequence). In nucleotides, the CDR3 is TGTGCCAGTAGTCCCCGACAGGTCCAAGAGACCCAGTACTTC. It codes for CASSPRQVQETQYF.

V is TRBV7-8 and J is TRBJ2-5; D is possibly TRBD2 (6 bases). The length of the CDR3 is 16 residues. The germline CDR1 and CDR2 sequences are SGHVS and FQNEAQ. Trimming left V 5 bases short and J 1 base short, with 17 bases between. The CDR3 reads CASSPGLAERQETQYF. Written as DNA, the CDR3 is TGTGCCAGCAGCCCAGGTTTAGCGGAGCGCCAAGAGACCCAGTACTTC.

This chain's CDR3 is CASTQREGGTEQYF. Here the CDR3 DNA reads TGTGCCAGTACGCAGCGGGAGGGCGGCACCGAGCAGTACTTC. The chain links TRBV19 to TRBJ2-7, with 10 positions matching TRBD2. V was clipped by 7 bases and J by 6 bases; unmatched bases: 9. CDR1 and CDR2 (germline): LNHDA, SQIVND (reference sequence). This CDR3 comprises 14 residues.

CDR3 sequence (DNA): TGTGCCAGCAGCCAAGGGCGGGGGGCCAACTATGGCTACACCTTC. Encoded protein: CASSQGRGANYGYTF. V and J are TRBV7-3 and TRBJ1-2; D possibly corresponds to TRBD1 (6 bases). V was pared by 5 bases and J by 2 bases, with 15 bases between. The CDR3 sequence is 15 residues long. The V gene's germline CDR1 is SGHTA and CDR2 FQGTGA.